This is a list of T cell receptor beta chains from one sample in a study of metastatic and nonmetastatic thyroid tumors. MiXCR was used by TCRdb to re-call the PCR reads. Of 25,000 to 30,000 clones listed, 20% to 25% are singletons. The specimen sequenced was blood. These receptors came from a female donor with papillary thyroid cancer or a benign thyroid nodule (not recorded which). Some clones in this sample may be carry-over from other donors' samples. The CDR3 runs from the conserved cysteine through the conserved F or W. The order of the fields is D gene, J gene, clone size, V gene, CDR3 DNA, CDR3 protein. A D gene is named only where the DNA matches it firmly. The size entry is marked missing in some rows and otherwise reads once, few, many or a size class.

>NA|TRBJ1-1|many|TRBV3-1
TGTGCCAGCAGCCTCTTAGGAGACAGAGAAGCTTTCTTT
CASSLLGDREAFF
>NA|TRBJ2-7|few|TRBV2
TGTGCCAGCAGTGAAAGACACTGGAACGAGCAGTACTTC
CASSERHWNEQYF
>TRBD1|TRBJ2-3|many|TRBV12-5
TGTGCTAGTGGCGGGCGGAGCGGACAGGGGTCAGATACGCAGTATTTT
CASGGRSGQGSDTQYF
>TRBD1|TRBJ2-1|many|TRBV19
TGTGCCAGTAGTATAGAGGGAAGGACAGGGGAGCAGTTCTTC
CASSIEGRTGEQFF
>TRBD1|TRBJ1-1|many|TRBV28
TGTGCCAGCAGTTTACAGGGGGCAACTTTCTTT
CASSLQGATFF
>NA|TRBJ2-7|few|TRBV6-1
TGTGCCAGCAGTGGCACAGGGAAGTCGTACGAGCAGTACTTC
CASSGTGKSYEQYF
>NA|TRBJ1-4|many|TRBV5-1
TGCGCCAGCAGAGAGTCCGGGGGAACTAATGAAAAACTGTTTTTT
CASRESGGTNEKLFF
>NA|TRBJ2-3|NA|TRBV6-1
TGTGCCAGCAGTGAATATATCGGTTCGGTGGGAGTTCTACAGTATTTT
CASSEYIGSVGVLQYF
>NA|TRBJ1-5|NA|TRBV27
TGTGCCAGCAGTTTATCGGGGATGGGCAATCAGCCCCAGCATTTT
CASSLSGMGNQPQHF
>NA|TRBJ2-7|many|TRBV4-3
TGCGCCAGCAGCCAAGAGGGACCGCTAAAAGCCTACGAGCAGTACTTC
CASSQEGPLKAYEQYF
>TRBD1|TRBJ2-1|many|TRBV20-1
TGCAGTGCACAAGCCGGGACAGGGGCCAATGAGCAGTTCTTC
CSAQAGTGANEQFF
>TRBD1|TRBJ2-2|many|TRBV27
TGTGCCAGCAGTTTGGGGGGACAGGGGAGAAGGGAGCTGTTTTTT
CASSLGGQGRRELFF
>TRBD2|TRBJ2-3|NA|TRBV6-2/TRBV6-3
TGTGCCAGCCGTTTAGCGGGAGTTGTGGATACGCAGTATTTT
CASRLAGVVDTQYF
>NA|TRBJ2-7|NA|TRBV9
TGTGCCAGCAGCACTGACGGCACCTACGAGCAGTACTTC
CASSTDGTYEQYF
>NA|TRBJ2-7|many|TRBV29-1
TGCAGCGGGGTGAGGGGCGGCGAGCAGTACTTC
CSGVRGGEQYF
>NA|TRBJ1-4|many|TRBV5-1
TGCGCCAGCAGCTTGGGTAGTACTACAACTAATGAAAAACTGTTTTTT
CASSLGSTTTNEKLFF
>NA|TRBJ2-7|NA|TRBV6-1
TGTGCCAGCACCGGTGAAGACTACGATCAGTACTTC
CASTGEDYDQYF
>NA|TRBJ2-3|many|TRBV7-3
TGTGCCAGCAGCTTCAGGTTAGGTAGCACAGATACGCAGTATTTT
CASSFRLGSTDTQYF
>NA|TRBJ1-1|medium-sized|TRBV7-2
TGTGCCAGCAGCGTTACAGGGAACACTGAAGCTTTCTTT
CASSVTGNTEAFF
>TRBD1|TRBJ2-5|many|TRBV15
TGTGCCACCAGCAGCGCCGGGACAGGGGTGACCCAGTACTTC
CATSSAGTGVTQYF
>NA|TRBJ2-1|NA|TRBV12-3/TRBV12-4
TGTGCCAGCAGTCCGCTCAATGAGCAGTTCTTC
CASSPLNEQFF
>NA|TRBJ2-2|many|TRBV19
TGTGCCAGTAGTATCGGCTACGGGGAGCTGTTTTTT
CASSIGYGELFF
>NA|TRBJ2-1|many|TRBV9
TGTGCCAGCAGCGTAACAGCGGCAAACAATGAGCAGTTCTTC
CASSVTAANNEQFF
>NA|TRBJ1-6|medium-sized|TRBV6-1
TGTGCCAGCAGTAAGGCAGTCACTAAGGATTCACCCCTCCACTTT
CASSKAVTKDSPLHF
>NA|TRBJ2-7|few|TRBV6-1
TGTGCCAGCACCGAGTCAGGGTACTCCTACGAGCAGTACTTC
CASTESGYSYEQYF
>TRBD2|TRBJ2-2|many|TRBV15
TGTGCCACCAGCAGAGGAAAGCGGGACCGTACCGGGGAGCTGTTTTTT
CATSRGKRDRTGELFF
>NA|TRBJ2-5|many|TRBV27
TGTGCCAGCAGTTTATCGGGGGCAGGGGAGACCCAGTACTTC
CASSLSGAGETQYF
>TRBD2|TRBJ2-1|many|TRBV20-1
TGCAGTGCTATTTTGTTCGAAGCGGGAGATTCTTACAATGAGCAGTTCTTC
CSAILFEAGDSYNEQFF
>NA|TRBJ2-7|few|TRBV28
TGTGCCAGCAGTTTCAGGTACAGGGAGGGTGCCTCCTACGAGCAGTACTTC
CASSFRYREGASYEQYF
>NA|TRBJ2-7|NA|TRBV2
TGTGCCAGCCGGGAATCGGACTACGAGCAGTACTTC
CASRESDYEQYF
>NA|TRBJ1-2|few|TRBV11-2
TGTGCCAGCAGCCGCCTCCGGGGGGGCCTATATGGCTACACCTTC
CASSRLRGGLYGYTF
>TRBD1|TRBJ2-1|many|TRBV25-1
TGTGCCAGCAGTGGAGGGGGCGAGCAGTTCTTC
CASSGGGEQFF
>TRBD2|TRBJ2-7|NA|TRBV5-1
TGCGCCAGCAGCCCGGGACTAGCGGGGAGCTCCTACGAGCAGTACTTC
CASSPGLAGSSYEQYF
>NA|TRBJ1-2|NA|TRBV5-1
TGCGCCAGCAGCTTGGGTGAAGGCGGCTACACCTTC
CASSLGEGGYTF
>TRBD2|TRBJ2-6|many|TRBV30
TGTGCCTGGACCCTAGCGGGAGGCTCTGGGGCCAACGTCCTGACTTTC
CAWTLAGGSGANVLTF
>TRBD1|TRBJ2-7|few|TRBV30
TGTGCATGGAGTGCAAAATCGGGACAGTTGGGCTACGAGCAGTACTTC
CAWSAKSGQLGYEQYF
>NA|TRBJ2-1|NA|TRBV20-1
TGCAGTGCTAGGGGCTGGGGCCTAAGCTACTACAATGAGCAGTTCTTC
CSARGWGLSYYNEQFF
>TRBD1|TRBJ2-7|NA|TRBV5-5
TGTGCCAGCATTTCAGGACAGGGGACCTACGAGCAGTACTTC
CASISGQGTYEQYF
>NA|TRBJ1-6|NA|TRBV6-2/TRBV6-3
TGTGCCAGCAGTTACTCGACCGGGGGTCGGAATTCACCCCTCCACTTT
CASSYSTGGRNSPLHF
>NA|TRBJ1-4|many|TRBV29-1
TGCAGCGTTGGGGGGGGGGAAAAACTGTTTTTT
CSVGGGEKLFF
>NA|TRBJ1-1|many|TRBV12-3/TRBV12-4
TGTGCCAGCAGTTTGGAGCGTTATGGGACTGAAGCTTTCTTT
CASSLERYGTEAFF
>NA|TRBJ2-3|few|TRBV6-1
TGTGCCAGCAGGCACGGGGCAGATACGCAGTATTTT
CASRHGADTQYF
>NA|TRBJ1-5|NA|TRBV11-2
TGTGCCAGCAGCTTATTAGCGGGGCATGACCTCAATCAGCCCCAGCATTTT
CASSLLAGHDLNQPQHF
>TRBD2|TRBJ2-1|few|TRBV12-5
TGTGCTAGTGGTTTAGCGGGAGAGTACAATGAGCAGTTCTTC
CASGLAGEYNEQFF
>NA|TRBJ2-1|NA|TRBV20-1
TGCAGTGCCGAACCTAGACTGTATAATGAGCAGTTCTTC
CSAEPRLYNEQFF
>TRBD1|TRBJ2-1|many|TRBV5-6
TGTGCCAGCAGCTTGGAGGGACAGGGAATATATGAGCAGTTCTTC
CASSLEGQGIYEQFF
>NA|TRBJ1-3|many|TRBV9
TGTGCCAGCAGCGTAGTTGACATTGGAAACACCATATATTTT
CASSVVDIGNTIYF
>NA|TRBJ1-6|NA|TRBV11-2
TGTGCCAGCAATCCAGACGGGGGCGGTAATAATTCACCCCTCCACTTT
CASNPDGGGNNSPLHF
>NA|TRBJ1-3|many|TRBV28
TGTGCCAGCAGTTTGCGGGGGAACACCATATATTTT
CASSLRGNTIYF
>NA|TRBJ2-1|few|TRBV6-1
TGTGCCAGCAGAGTTAGTGTTTTTTACTACAATGAGCAGTTCTTC
CASRVSVFYYNEQFF
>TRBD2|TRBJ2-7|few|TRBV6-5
TGTGCCAGCAGTTACTCAACTAGCGGGCACTACGAGCAGTACTTC
CASSYSTSGHYEQYF
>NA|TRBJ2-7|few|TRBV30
TGTGCCTGGAGTGATCGAGTACTCTGGGTTTTC
CAWSDRVLWVF
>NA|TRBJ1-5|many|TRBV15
TGTGCCACCAGTCCCCCACCGAGGGGGAATCAGCCCCAGCATTTT
CATSPPPRGNQPQHF
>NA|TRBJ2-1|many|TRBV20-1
TGCAGTACGGGACGTTGGGACAATGAGCAGTTCTTC
CSTGRWDNEQFF
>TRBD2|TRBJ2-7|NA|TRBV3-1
TGTGCCAGCAGCCAAGGCTCTAGCGGGAGCTACGAGCAGTACTTC
CASSQGSSGSYEQYF